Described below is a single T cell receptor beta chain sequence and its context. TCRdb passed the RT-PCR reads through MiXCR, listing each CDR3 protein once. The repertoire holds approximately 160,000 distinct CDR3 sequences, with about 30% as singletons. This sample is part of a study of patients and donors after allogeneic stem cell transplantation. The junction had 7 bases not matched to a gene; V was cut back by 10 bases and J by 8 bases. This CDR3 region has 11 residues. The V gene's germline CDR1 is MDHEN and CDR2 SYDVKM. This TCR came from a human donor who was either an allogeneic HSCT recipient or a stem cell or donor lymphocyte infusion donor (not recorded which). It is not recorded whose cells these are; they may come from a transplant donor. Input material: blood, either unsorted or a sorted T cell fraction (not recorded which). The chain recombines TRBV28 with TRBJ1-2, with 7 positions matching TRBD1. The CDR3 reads CAIVGGRGYTF. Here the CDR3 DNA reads TGTGCCATTGTAGGGGGCCGGGGCTACACCTTC.